This record looks at one TCR beta chain sequence and its context. The antigen is unknown. The data are from a study of post-analysis software for immune sequencing data. Unique molecular identifiers tagged the TCR beta cDNA libraries. TCRdb called the PCR reads again in MiXCR, with one record for every CDR3 protein. This table has roughly 670,000 distinct CDR3 sequences, around 60% appearing once. The V gene lost 5 bases and the J gene lost 6 bases, with 19 bases spanning the gap. This CDR3 spans 14 amino acids. Germline V gives CDR1 DFQATT, CDR2 SNEGSKA (reference sequence). Findings of the study overall: The study found significantly lower normalized Chao1 diversity in multiple sclerosis patients than in controls. TRBV segments more frequent in patients than in controls numbered five and included TRBV5-6, TRBV5-1 and TRBV20-1.

Sequencing was done on a sample of blood. The TCR comes from a girl aged 2 to 9 with multiple sclerosis. The chain has TRBV20-1 and TRBJ1-1; unclear D gene. The CDR3 DNA reads as TGCAGTGCTGGCAAGCTTGGAAATTTGGCTGAAGCTTTCTTT. As protein: CSAGKLGNLAEAFF.